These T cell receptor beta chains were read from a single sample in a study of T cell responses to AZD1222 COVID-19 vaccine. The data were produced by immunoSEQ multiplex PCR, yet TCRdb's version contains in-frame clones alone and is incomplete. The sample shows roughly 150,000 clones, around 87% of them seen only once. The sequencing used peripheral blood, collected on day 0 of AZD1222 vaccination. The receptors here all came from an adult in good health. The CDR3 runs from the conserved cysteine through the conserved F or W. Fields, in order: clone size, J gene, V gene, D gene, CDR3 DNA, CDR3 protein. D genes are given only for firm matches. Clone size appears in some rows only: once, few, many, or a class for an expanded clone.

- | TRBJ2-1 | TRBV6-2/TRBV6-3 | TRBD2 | TGTGCCAGCAGTTACGGGCATGGCCTAGCGGGGTTTTCCTACAATGAGCAGTTCTTC | CASSYGHGLAGFSYNEQFF
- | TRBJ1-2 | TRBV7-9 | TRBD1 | TGTGCCAGCAGCTCCACGGCTAGGGGGCGCCGGTATGGCTACACCTTC | CASSSTARGRRYGYTF
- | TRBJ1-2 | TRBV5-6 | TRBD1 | TGTGCCAGCAGCTTGGAAGGGCACAGGGGAGTAGTCACTAACTATGGCTACACCTTC | CASSLEGHRGVVTNYGYTF
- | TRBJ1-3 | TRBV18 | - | TGTGCCAGCTCACCACCGTACAGGCAATTGCGTGGGGACACCATATATTTT | CASSPPYRQLRGDTIYF
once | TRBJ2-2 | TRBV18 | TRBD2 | TGTGCCAGCTCACCAGGGACTAGTTACACCGGGGAGCTGTTTTTT | CASSPGTSYTGELFF
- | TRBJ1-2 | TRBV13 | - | TGTGCCAGCAGCTTACGGGGCACCCAACTGGCGGGTGGCTACACCTTC | CASSLRGTQLAGGYTF
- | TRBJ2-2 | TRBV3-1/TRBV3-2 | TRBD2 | TGTGCCAGCAGCCAGCGGGGGTACACCGGGGAGCTGTTTTTT | CASSQRGYTGELFF
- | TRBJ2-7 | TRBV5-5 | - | TGTGCCAGCTGCTGGTGGGCAGGGTCCTACGAGCAGTACTTC | CASCWWAGSYEQYF
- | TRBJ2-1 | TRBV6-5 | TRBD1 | TGTGCCAGCAGGACGGGACAGATGCAGTTCTTC | CASRTGQMQFF
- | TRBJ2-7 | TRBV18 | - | TGTGCCAGCTCACCACGGAGTGGGTCCTACGAGCAGTACTTC | CASSPRSGSYEQYF
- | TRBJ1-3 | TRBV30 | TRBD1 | TGTGCCTGGAGTCAGGGGGCCAGAAACACCATATATTTT | CAWSQGARNTIYF
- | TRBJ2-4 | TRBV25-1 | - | TGTGCCAGCAGTGAATATATATTTCTTGATCAGTACTTC | CASSEYIFLDQYF
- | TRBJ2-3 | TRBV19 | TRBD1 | TGTGCCAGTAGTAGGACAGGGAACACAGATACGCAGTATTTT | CASSRTGNTDTQYF
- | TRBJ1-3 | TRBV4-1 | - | TGCGCCAGCAGCCAAGAACGAACTGGAAACACCATATATTTT | CASSQERTGNTIYF